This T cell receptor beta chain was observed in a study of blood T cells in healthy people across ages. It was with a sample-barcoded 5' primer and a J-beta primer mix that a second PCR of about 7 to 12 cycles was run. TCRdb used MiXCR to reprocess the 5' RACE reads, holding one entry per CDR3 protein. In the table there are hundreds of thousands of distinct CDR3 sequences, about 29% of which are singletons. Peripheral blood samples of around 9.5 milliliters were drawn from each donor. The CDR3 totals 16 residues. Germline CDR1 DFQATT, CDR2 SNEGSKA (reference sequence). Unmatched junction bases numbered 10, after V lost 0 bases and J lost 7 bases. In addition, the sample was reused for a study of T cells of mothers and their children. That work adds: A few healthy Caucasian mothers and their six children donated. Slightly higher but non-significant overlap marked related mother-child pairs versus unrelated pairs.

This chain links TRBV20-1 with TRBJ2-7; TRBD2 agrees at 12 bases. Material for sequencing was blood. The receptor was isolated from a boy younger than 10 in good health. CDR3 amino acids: CSARDTRLAGVGEQYF. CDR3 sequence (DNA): TGCAGTGCTAGAGATACCCGACTAGCGGGAGTAGGTGAGCAGTACTTC.